This T cell receptor (beta chain) came from a study of OX40 agonist ivuxolimab in advanced cancers. Study in general: As their treatment, patients were administered ivuxolimab, an agonistic anti-OX40 (CD134) antibody.

V was pared by 5 bases and J by 6 bases, with 20 bases between. Germline loops: CDR1 KGHSH, CDR2 LQKENI. This CDR3 is built from 15 residues. The data were produced by immunoSEQ multiplex PCR, yet TCRdb's version contains in-frame clones alone and is incomplete. Of approximately 22,000 clones in the sample, roughly 88% were seen once. This sequence originates from an adult with an advanced solid tumor such as melanoma, head and neck, liver or kidney cancer. The J gene is TRBJ2-7, the V gene TRBV18, with a tentative D call TRBD1 (5 bases). This specimen consisted of CD4+ or CD8+ T cells sorted from blood, obtained in a trial of the OX40 agonist ivuxolimab. The CDR3 spells CASSDIERRVGEQYF. The CDR3 DNA reads TGTGCCAGCTCAGACATTGAACGCAGGGTGGGCGAGCAGTACTTC.